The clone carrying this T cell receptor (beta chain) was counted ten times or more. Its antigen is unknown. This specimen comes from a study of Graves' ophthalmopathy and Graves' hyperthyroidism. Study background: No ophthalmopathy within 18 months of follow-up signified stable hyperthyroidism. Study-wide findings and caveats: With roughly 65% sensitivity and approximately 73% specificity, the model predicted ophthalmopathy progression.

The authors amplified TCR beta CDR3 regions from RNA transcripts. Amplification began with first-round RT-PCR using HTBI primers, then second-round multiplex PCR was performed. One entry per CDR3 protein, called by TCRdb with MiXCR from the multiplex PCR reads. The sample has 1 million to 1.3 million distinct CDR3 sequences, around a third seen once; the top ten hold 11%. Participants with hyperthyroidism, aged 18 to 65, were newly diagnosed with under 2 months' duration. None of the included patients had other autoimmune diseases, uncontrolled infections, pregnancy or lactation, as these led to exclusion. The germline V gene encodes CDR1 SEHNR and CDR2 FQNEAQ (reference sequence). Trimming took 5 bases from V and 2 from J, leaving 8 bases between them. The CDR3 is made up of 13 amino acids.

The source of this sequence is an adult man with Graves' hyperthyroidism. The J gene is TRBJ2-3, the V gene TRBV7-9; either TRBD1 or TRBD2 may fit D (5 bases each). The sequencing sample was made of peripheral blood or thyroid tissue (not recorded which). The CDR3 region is CASSTGPTDTQYF. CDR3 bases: TGTGCCAGCAGCACGGGACCCACAGATACGCAGTATTTT.